Presented here are 8 T cell receptor beta chains from one specimen sequenced in a study of T cell responses to AZD1222 COVID-19 vaccine. Sequencing used immunoSEQ multiplex PCR; TCRdb keeps in-frame clones, though not all of them. This sample has some 28,000 clones, with around 80% found just once. The source material was peripheral blood, sampled on day 0 of AZD1222 vaccination. Source of these receptors: an adult in good health.

V gene TRBV18 combines with J gene TRBJ1-1; 9 bases are a match to TRBD1. The J segment lost 5 bases and the V segment lost 3 bases, leaving 10 bases of the junction unmatched. The CDR3 length is 16 residues. The germline CDR1 and CDR2 sequences are KGHSH and LQKENI. The CDR3 DNA follows: TGTGCCAGCTCACCTGTCACAGGGGGCCCTGGTACTGAAGCTTTCTTT. Translation: CASSPVTGGPGTEAFF. The entire variable domain, with the rest obtained from reference TRBV18 and TRBJ1-1, is as follows: NAGVMQNPRHLVRRRGQEARLRCSPMKGHSHVYWYRQLPEEGLKFMVYLQKENIIDESGMPKERFSAEFPKEGPSILRIQQVVRGDSAAYFCASSPVTGGPGTEAFFGQGTRLTVV.

The chain links TRBV12-3 or TRBV12-4 to TRBJ1-1, with D unclear. There are 13 residues in the CDR3. V gave up 6 bases and J gave up 10 bases, with 18 bases separating them. In DNA, the CDR3 is TGTGCCAGCAGCACTCAATTCACCCCACCAGCTTTCTTT. Protein sequence: CASSTQFTPPAFF.

The V and J genes are TRBV6-4 and TRBJ1-3; D remains ambiguous. Trimming removed 6 bases from V and 0 bases from J, with 9 bases in between. This CDR3 comprises 14 residues. Germline CDR1 and CDR2: MRHNA and SNTAGT. CDR3 nucleotides: TGTGCCAGCAGGACCCCCGGCTCTGGAAACACCATATATTTT. Its protein product is CASRTPGSGNTIYF.

This clone was counted only a few times. The chain joins TRBV10-1 to TRBJ2-3; 10 bases match TRBD2. Germline CDR1 reads WNHNN; CDR2 reads SYGVQD (reference sequence). V dropped 6 bases and J dropped 2; count of bases not matched to a gene: 5. The CDR3 length is 15 residues. The chain's CDR3 is CASRSGRALTDTQYF. The CDR3 region has the DNA TGCGCCAGCAGGAGCGGGAGGGCCCTCACAGATACGCAGTATTTT.

This chain links TRBV6-5 with TRBJ1-2; the D is unclear. CDR3 length: 15 residues. Germline loops: CDR1 MNHEY, CDR2 SVGAGI. Trimming pared 3 bases from V and 8 bases from J, leaving 19 bases between. In DNA form, the CDR3 reads TGTGCCAGCAGTTATGCAGGATTCTTACCCGGGGGCTACACCTTC. Amino acids: CASSYAGFLPGGYTF.

The rearrangement uses TRBV2 and TRBJ2-1, with 16 bases fitting TRBD2. CDR3 length: 19 amino acids. The V and J ends lost 6 bases and 5 bases, in that order; junction bases with no gene match: 13. CDR1 is SNHLY, CDR2 FYNNEI, per germline. CDR3 residues: CASRRGLAGGLGGNNEQFF. In DNA, the CDR3 is TGTGCCAGCAGGCGGGGACTAGCGGGGGGGCTCGGAGGTAACAATGAGCAGTTCTTC.

This clone has just a few counts. The V gene is TRBV19, the J gene TRBJ1-5; no clear D gene. Looked up from germline, CDR1 is LNHDA and CDR2 is SQIVND (reference sequence). The V gene lost 1 base and the J gene lost 2 bases, with 12 bases spanning the gap. The CDR3 is made up of 16 amino acids. The DNA for the CDR3 is TGTGCCAGTAGTATAGCAACTGGGGTGGGCAATCAGCCCCAGCATTTT. Its protein product is CASSIATGVGNQPQHF.

The chain couples TRBV28 to TRBJ1-4; tentatively, D is TRBD1 (5 bases). The CDR3 consists of 16 residues. V lost 3 bases to trimming and J lost 0 bases, with 11 bases between them. The V gene's germline CDR1 is MDHEN and CDR2 SYDVKM. CDR3 nucleotides: TGTGCCAGCAGTTTGGGGGGTGGGGCAACTAATGAAAAACTGTTTTTT. Protein product: CASSLGGGATNEKLFF. Based on the CDR3 plus reference TRBV28 and TRBJ1-4, the full variable domain is DVKVTQSSRYLVKRTGEKVFLECVQDMDHENMFWYRQDPGLGLRLIYFSYDVKMKEKGDIPEGYSVSREKKERFSLILESASTNQTSMYLCASSLGGGATNEKLFFGSGTQLSVL.